This TCR beta chain stems from a study of cytotoxic CD8 clonotypes in ibrutinib-treated CLL. Sequenced by immunoSEQ multiplex PCR; TCRdb stores in-frame clones only, minus some. Among roughly 54,000 clones listed, around 52% were seen once. The CDR3 loop spans 15 amino acids. Germline V gene lookup returns CDR1 SGDLS and CDR2 YYNGEE. Trimming removed 3 bases from V and 4 bases from J; junction bases left unmatched: 9. The study, taken as a whole, reports: Clonality at baseline surpassed age-matched healthy donors and tracked circulating CD8+ T-cell counts.

This clone was detected a few times. The antigen is undetermined. The source of this sequence is a human donor with chronic lymphocytic leukemia. J is TRBJ1-2 and V is TRBV9; 7 bases line up with TRBD1. The material sequenced was PBMCs, taken after 24 months of ibrutinib treatment. In nucleotides, the CDR3 is TGTGCCAGCAGCGCCCACAGGGGTTTTAGCTATGGCTACACCTTC. Translating gives CASSAHRGFSYGYTF.